The present TCR beta chain was sequenced within a study of blood T cells in healthy people across ages. Overall study context: In model experiments, template switching was able to capture about one barcoded beta molecule for every two T cells that were present.

This clonotype was seen a handful of times. Its target is unknown. Extractions gave at least 5.5 micrograms of total RNA per sample. General observations from the study: A roughly linear age-dependent decrease characterized TCR beta diversity per million T cells.

The CDR3 contains 12 residues. CDR1 and CDR2 (germline): MNHNY, SVGAGI (reference sequence). V gave up 7 bases and J gave up 4 bases, with 8 bases separating them. PCR was performed a second time for about 7 to 12 cycles using a sample-barcoded 5' primer and a J-beta primer mix. Every cDNA molecule bore a tag from a template-switch adaptor containing 12 random nucleotides. Via MiXCR, TCRdb re-called the 5' RACE reads, giving one row per CDR3 protein. The table has around 1,900,000 distinct CDR3 sequences, roughly 43% seen once. Sequencing was carried out using blood. The chain recombines TRBV6-6 with TRBJ1-5, with D uncertain. The TCR sequence derives from a human donor in good health. This CDR3 is CASTETNQPQHF. CDR3 DNA: TGTGCCAGCACCGAGACTAATCAGCCCCAGCATTTT.